This is a list of T cell receptor beta chains from one sample in a study of brain T cells in children with intractable seizures. Profiling relied on immunoSEQ multiplex PCR, and the TCRdb table lists in-frame clones only, not all of them. This sample has about 64,000 clones, with about 96% found just once. This specimen was peripheral blood, taken at surgery. The origin of the receptors is a boy under three years old with focal cortical dysplasia and intractable seizures. Both conserved end residues are part of each CDR3. The D gene is left open where the match is weak. A clone size is listed for some rows: how often the clone was seen (once, few, many), or a class if it is expanded.

CDR3nt	CDR3aa	j_gene	d_gene	v_gene	abundance
TGTGCCACCAGCAGAGGGACAGTATACAATGAGCAGTTCTTC	CATSRGTVYNEQFF	TRBJ2-1	.	TRBV15	.
TGTGCCAGCAGTTGGGAAGGAGGAAAGGACAATGAGCAGTTCTTC	CASSWEGGKDNEQFF	TRBJ2-1	.	TRBV28	once
TGTGCCACAAGAGGGTCCTATCCCCACGAGCAGTACTTC	CATRGSYPHEQYF	TRBJ2-7	.	TRBV24-1	.
TGTGCCACCCTCTCCGGGACAGGGGGCACCTATGGCTACACCTTC	CATLSGTGGTYGYTF	TRBJ1-2	TRBD1	TRBV6-5	.
TGTGCCAGCAGCTTAGGGCGGCACGAGCAGTACTTC	CASSLGRHEQYF	TRBJ2-7	.	TRBV7-2	.
TGTGCCAGCAGTGCAAATGCAGGTAGCGGTTACGAGCAGTACTTC	CASSANAGSGYEQYF	TRBJ2-7	.	TRBV2	.
TGTGCCAGCAGCCCACTAGCGGGAGAAGGCCCACGCTTGTACGAGCAGTACTTC	CASSPLAGEGPRLYEQYF	TRBJ2-7	TRBD2	TRBV3-1/TRBV3-2	.
TGTGCCAGCAGTCAAAGGCGGGGGTCGAGCGACACTGAAGCTTTCTTT	CASSQRRGSSDTEAFF	TRBJ1-1	.	TRBV28	.
TGTGCCAGCAGTTTATGGGGGTCTGGGGGCTCGAACACTGAAGCTTTCTTT	CASSLWGSGGSNTEAFF	TRBJ1-1	.	TRBV28	.
TGTGCCAGCAGTTTAGGAGTACGCGAGCAGTACTTC	CASSLGVREQYF	TRBJ2-7	.	TRBV12-3/TRBV12-4	.
TGTGCCAGCAGCTCACGGGGGCAGGGTGGAAGTCAGCCCCAGCATTTT	CASSSRGQGGSQPQHF	TRBJ1-5	.	TRBV28	.
TGTGCCAGCAGCTCGGGACAGGTAACAGATACGCAGTATTTT	CASSSGQVTDTQYF	TRBJ2-3	TRBD1	TRBV5-5	.
TGTGCCAGCAGCCAAGAGTCGGAGACCCAGTACTTC	CASSQESETQYF	TRBJ2-5	.	TRBV3-1/TRBV3-2	.
TGTGCCAGCAGTTCACGGGCTGGGGGCAATCCCAAAAACATTCAGTACTTC	CASSSRAGGNPKNIQYF	TRBJ2-4	.	TRBV27	.
TGTGCCAGCAGCTTAGTGGCGGGATTGGGCGCCTACGAGCAGTACTTC	CASSLVAGLGAYEQYF	TRBJ2-7	.	TRBV7-2	.
TGCAGCGTTAGAGTTCGGGATCGCACAGATACGCAGTATTTT	CSVRVRDRTDTQYF	TRBJ2-3	.	TRBV29-1	.
TGTGCCAGTAGTACTAAGCGGAAGGACTCCTACAATGAGCAGTTCTTC	CASSTKRKDSYNEQFF	TRBJ2-1	.	TRBV19	once
TGTGCCAGCAGTTTCAGGACAGAATTAAATTCACCCCTCCACTTT	CASSFRTELNSPLHF	TRBJ1-6	.	TRBV27	.
TGTGCCAGCATGGGACAGGGGCCCCAGCATTTT	CASMGQGPQHF	TRBJ1-5	TRBD1	TRBV28	.
TGCGCCAGCAGCTCCCAATCCTACGAGCAGTACTTC	CASSSQSYEQYF	TRBJ2-7	.	TRBV5-1	.
TGTGCCAGCAGCTTGGTCTACGAGCAGTACTTC	CASSLVYEQYF	TRBJ2-7	.	TRBV5-6	once
TGTGCCAGCAGTTTAAACGAGCAGTACTTC	CASSLNEQYF	TRBJ2-7	.	TRBV27	.
TGCGCCAGCAGTCAGCCTGGGGGGCAGGGGGACAATGAGCAGTTCTTC	CASSQPGGQGDNEQFF	TRBJ2-1	.	TRBV23-1	.
TGTGCCAGCTCCAACTTGGGCCGGGACACCTTAGTAAGCTCTGGAAACACCATATATTTT	CASSNLGRDTLVSSGNTIYF	TRBJ1-3	.	TRBV28	.
TGTGCCAGTAGCCAAAGGGACGGCTCTGGAAACACCATATATTTT	CASSQRDGSGNTIYF	TRBJ1-3	.	TRBV19	.
TGCGCCAGCAGCTTGGATGACAGTTACTATGGCTACACCTTC	CASSLDDSYYGYTF	TRBJ1-2	.	TRBV5-1	.
TGCGCCAGCACTCCGGGACTAGCCCCAGATACGCAGTATTTT	CASTPGLAPDTQYF	TRBJ2-3	TRBD2	TRBV5-1	.
TGTGCCAGCAGCTCGTTTAACTATGAGCAGTTCTTC	CASSSFNYEQFF	TRBJ2-1	.	TRBV5-4	.
TGCGCCAGCAGTGAGTCGCGCGTCGGGGACCCTGAAGCTTTCTTT	CASSESRVGDPEAFF	TRBJ1-1	.	TRBV10-2	.
TGTGCCAGCAGCCTCTCGGCTGAAGCTTTCTTT	CASSLSAEAFF	TRBJ1-1	.	TRBV7-9	.
TGTGCCAGTTCCGGGACCTACTCTAGCATTCAGTACTTC	CASSGTYSSIQYF	TRBJ2-4	.	TRBV19	once
TGTGCCAGCAGTTTAGGCAGGGACTATGGCTACACCTTC	CASSLGRDYGYTF	TRBJ1-2	.	TRBV28	.
TGTGCCAGCAGTGACCCCGGTTCTGTAATTGGAGAGCAGTACTTC	CASSDPGSVIGEQYF	TRBJ2-7	.	TRBV6-1	.
TGTGCCAGCAGCTTCTTAACCGGGGGGGAGTACTTC	CASSFLTGGEYF	TRBJ2-7	TRBD2	TRBV7-9	.
TGTGCCATCAGTTCTATGGACGGAGGGATTCAGTACTTC	CAISSMDGGIQYF	TRBJ2-4	.	TRBV10-3	.
TGCGCCAGCAGCCAAGCCACAGACGCCTACGAGCAGTACTTC	CASSQATDAYEQYF	TRBJ2-7	.	TRBV4-1	once
TGTGCCAGCAGTTATTGGGACAGGCTCTACGAGCAGTACTTC	CASSYWDRLYEQYF	TRBJ2-7	TRBD1	TRBV6-8	.
TGTGCCAGCTCACCGACAGGGGGGAGGGGCGAGCAGTACTTC	CASSPTGGRGEQYF	TRBJ2-7	TRBD1	TRBV18	.
TGTGCCAGCTCACCGGTTTTAAACAAGCGCACAGATACGCAGTATTTT	CASSPVLNKRTDTQYF	TRBJ2-3	.	TRBV18	.
TGTGCCAGCAGTGAAGCGCTTAGGGTCTACGAGCAGTACTTC	CASSEALRVYEQYF	TRBJ2-7	.	TRBV6-1	few
TGCGCCAGCAGCCCTAGGGGTACCTACGAGCAGTACTTC	CASSPRGTYEQYF	TRBJ2-7	.	TRBV10-1	.
TGCAGCGTGGGGCTACCGAACACCGGGGAGCTGTTTTTT	CSVGLPNTGELFF	TRBJ2-2	.	TRBV29-1	.